Below, one T cell receptor (beta chain) is given with its context. Its antigen is still unknown. No base qualities exist here, and no much larger clone lies one base off it. This sample is drawn from a study of blood T cell repertoires in COVID-19 (dated by TCRdb to about 2020). At the level of the whole study: Samples covering the acute and convalescent phases of COVID-19 were provided by collaborators in the United States, Italy and Spain. The prospective study material was composed of cDNA or gDNA derived from T cells, B-cell-depleted T cells, or PBMCs. Deeply sampled blood TCRbeta repertoires from subjects exposed to, actively infected with, or recovered from COVID-19 were included in the dataset. The repertoires were made available in a free public database intended to serve as a resource for research on the immune response to SARS-CoV-2. The samples were drawn from the first 160 participants of the ongoing ImmuneRACE study and from 950 to 1,500 subjects provided by 6 global collaborators. Sample metadata almost always included a de-identified subject ID, COVID-19 status, age in years and sex. Where available, HLA class I and class II types were taken from metadata supplied by the sample provider and were not determined by assay-based typing.

Participants in the prospective study were aged roughly 18 to 89 years, lived in 20 to 30 United States geographic areas, and enrolled through a virtual design. To assign participants to cohorts, the prospective study relied on clinical history that participants themselves reported in a screening survey and a study questionnaire. Recovered participants in ImmuneRACE Cohort 3 were defined by two consecutive negative NP/OP PCR tests, clearance by a healthcare professional, or resolution of symptoms. Mobile phlebotomists in the prospective study collected whole blood, serum and a nasopharyngeal or oropharyngeal swab from every participant. Over a roughly 2-month period, participants in the prospective study had the option of providing additional blood draws and questionnaires. Prospective study blood samples were shipped either frozen or at room temperature before DNA extraction. TCRbeta CDR3 regions were amplified from genomic DNA by means of the immunoSEQ Assay, a bias-controlled multiplex PCR. The source study handled its data this way. Nucleated cell counts per sample were estimated from amplification of reference gene primers within the assay. Sequence reads were collapsed and filtered to measure the absolute abundance of every unique TCRbeta CDR3 rearrangement. Productive Simpson clonality was computed per sample as the square root of Simpson's diversity index over productive rearrangements. TCRdb re-hosts the immuneACCESS table, in-frame sequences only. Its copies lack some clones; in the studies checked, an unresolved V gene accounts for under half of them, and the cause for the rest is not known. V and J calls and clone size are copied from that table; D and trimming were computed from the DNA. This sample has some 250,000 clones in its table, and 70% to 90% of those were observed once. In total, the top ten clones hold under 2.5% of the sample.

What the research found in general, with its limitations: The amount of clinical and demographic metadata varied by source and participant and was provided uncurated.

From a lookup of the germline V gene, CDR1 and CDR2 are SNHLY and FYNNEI. V ends up 2 bases short and J 2 bases short, with an unmatched junction base count of 5. Measured from the cysteine to the phenylalanine, the CDR3 is 15 residues long. Only CDR3 DNA remains: 45 bases, in frame from the first base. The source is a woman aged 45-65 years who had recovered from COVID-19. The V and J genes are TRBV2 and TRBJ2-7; the junction holds 8 bases that match TRBD2. Sequencing was carried out using PBMCs or T cells enriched from blood (not recorded which). The encoded CDR3 is CASSERLAGPYEQYF. At the DNA level, the sequence is TGTGCCAGCAGTGAACGGCTAGCGGGCCCCTACGAGCAGTACTTC.